Following are 14 T cell receptor beta chains from one sample sequenced in a study of regulatory T cells in long-lasting Graves disease. According to the study, TCR beta libraries were built with iRepertoire HTBI primers and CDR3-region Arm-PCR. TCRdb passed the multiplex PCR reads through MiXCR, listing each CDR3 protein once. The sample carries about 400,000 distinct CDR3 sequences, 15% to 19% recorded once. Time point given: newly diagnosed GD, antithyroid drugs for less than 3 months. Generation of the TCR library employed RNA extracted from PBMCs. The sample here was peripheral blood mononuclear cells (PBMCs), taken at new diagnosis, from a patient treated with antithyroid drugs. The receptors were sampled from a female donor with Graves disease.

This clonotype was counted ten times or more. In nucleotides, the CDR3 is TGTGCCTGGAGTCTCGGGGGAGAGCAGCCCCAGCATTTT. This translates into CAWSLGGEQPQHF. The V gene is TRBV30, the J gene TRBJ1-5; TRBD1 is a possible D gene (5 bases). CDR3 length equals 13 residues. V was cut by 2 bases and J by 7 bases, with 12 bases left in between. The V gene's germline CDR1 is GTSNPN and CDR2 SVGIG (reference sequence).

At least ten counts were recorded for this clonotype. The rearrangement uses TRBV20-1 and TRBJ2-3; 8 bases align to TRBD2. The CDR3 runs 15 residues. Germline CDR1 reads DFQATT; CDR2 reads SNEGSKA (reference sequence). With 0 bases clipped from V and 7 bases from J, the junction kept 9 bases outside the gene matches. CDR3 nucleotides: TGCAGTGCTAGAGATCAGACTAGCGATTGGAATACGCAGTATTTT. As protein: CSARDQTSDWNTQYF.

The table lists this clonotype with many counts. The chain recombines TRBV20-1 with TRBJ2-1; TRBD2 matches at 7 bases. CDR1 and CDR2 from the germline V gene are DFQATT and SNEGSKA (reference sequence). The CDR3 has 12 residues. V dropped 7 bases and J dropped 10; count of bases not matched to a gene: 10. CDR3 sequence reads: CSGGGLPLEQFF. CDR3 bases: TGCAGTGGGGGGGGACTGCCCTTGGAGCAGTTCTTC.

Notes on this clonotype: At one end the junction does not follow the germline gene, possibly because of a read error. The CDR3 reads CASSLDRWRASYDEQFF. The CDR3 bases are TGTGCCAGCAGCTTAGATCGGTGGCGGGCCTCCTACGATGAGCAGTTCTTC. V usage is TRBV11-3 and J usage is TRBJ2-1, with TRBD2 as a possible D gene (5 bases). The germline V gene has CDR1 SGHNT and CDR2 YENEEA. This CDR3 region has 17 residues.

In this sample, this clonotype turned up many times. The chain uses TRBV7-2 and TRBJ1-2; a possible D gene is TRBD1 (6 bases). Germline values: CDR1 SGHTA, CDR2 FQGNSA. The CDR3 runs 15 residues. Trimming removed 7 bases from V and 2 bases from J, with 17 bases in between. This CDR3 is CASTQGQGVNYGYTF. In DNA form, the CDR3 reads TGTGCCAGCACCCAGGGGCAGGGCGTAAACTATGGCTACACCTTC.

This clonotype was detected ten times or more. CDR3 DNA: TGCGCCAGCAGCCCGGAGGGGGGAAAGCCTAATGAAAAACTGTTTTTT. Translating it yields CASSPEGGKPNEKLFF. The chain employs TRBV5-1 and TRBJ1-4; D may be TRBD1 (6 bases). This CDR3 is built from 16 residues. The germline CDR1 and CDR2 sequences are SGHRS and YFSETQ. V lost 4 bases to trimming and J lost 3 bases, with 16 bases between them.

This sequence joins TRBV20-1 and TRBJ1-6, with TRBD1 as a possible D gene (5 bases). Germline CDR1 DFQATT, CDR2 SNEGSKA (reference sequence). CDR3 length: 13 residues. CDR3 residues: CSISQALNSPLHF. The CDR3 DNA is TGCAGCATTTCACAGGCTCTTAATTCACCCCTCCACTTT.

This clonotype was detected ten times or more. The chain couples TRBV5-1 to TRBJ2-1, with TRBD1 matching 10 bases. Per germline, CDR1 SGHRS and CDR2 YFSETQ. V lost 2 bases and J lost 8; bases outside the gene matches: 1. This CDR3 is built from 13 residues. The CDR3 bases are TGCGCCAGCAGCTTCGGGACAGGGGATGAGCAGTTCTTC. It specifies CASSFGTGDEQFF.

This clonotype has a count of ten or more. The rearrangement joins TRBV27 to TRBJ2-6; D gene uncertain. This CDR3 is 14 amino acids long. Germline V gives CDR1 MNHEY, CDR2 SMNVEV (reference sequence). V was cut by 5 bases and J by 0 bases, with 5 bases left in between. The DNA of the CDR3 is TGTGCCAGCAGTCCCCTCTCTGGGGCCAACGTCCTGACTTTC. Translation gives CASSPLSGANVLTF.

This clonotype has a handful of counts. The chain has TRBV4-1 and TRBJ2-7; a possible D gene is TRBD2 (5 bases). The CDR3 length is 16 residues. V dropped 0 bases and J dropped 0 bases, with 12 bases sitting between them. Germline values: CDR1 MGHRA, CDR2 YSYEKL. CDR3 DNA: TGCGCCAGCAGCCAAGACGCGGGCCACCCCTCCTACGAGCAGTACTTC. Protein product: CASSQDAGHPSYEQYF.

This clonotype has just a few counts. V is TRBV7-9 and J is TRBJ2-5; TRBD1 matches 10 bases. The V gene's germline CDR1 is SEHNR and CDR2 FQNEAQ (reference sequence). V was pared by 4 bases and J by 5 bases, with 10 bases of the junction left unmatched. CDR3 length: 16 amino acids. CDR3 loop: CASSYKETGGLETQYF. CDR3 bases: TGTGCCAGCAGCTACAAAGAGACAGGGGGCTTGGAGACCCAGTACTTC.

Concerning this clonotype: This sequence may be a read error, since a much larger clone differs from it by one base. The CDR3 carries no conserved terminal phenylalanine or tryptophan, so it likely arises from a read error. The rearrangement uses TRBV12-3 or TRBV12-4 and TRBJ2-1; D gene ambiguous. This CDR3 has 15 residues. Trimming shortened V by 8 bases and J by 1 base, and 15 bases separated the two germline ends. The CDR3 sequence: CASCHDPPSYNEQFL. The CDR3 DNA reads TGTGCCAGCTGCCATGACCCCCCGTCCTACAATGAGCAGTTCCTC.

Here the CDR3 reads CASSDGGAVIWLFF. The CDR3 region has the DNA TGTGCCAGCAGTGATGGGGGGGCCGTGATCTGGCTGTTTTTT. The chain has TRBV6-2 or TRBV6-3 and TRBJ2-2; D is perhaps TRBD2 (7 bases). The CDR3 extends over 14 amino acids. Germline lookup yields CDR1 MNHEY and CDR2 SVGEGT. The V gene lost 5 bases and the J gene lost 13 bases, with 20 bases spanning the gap.

This clonotype was detected a few times. This chain connects TRBV12-3 or TRBV12-4 to TRBJ2-1; D may be TRBD1 (6 bases). The V and J ends lost 4 bases and 7 bases respectively, with 14 bases between them. This CDR3 has 14 amino acids. This chain's CDR3 is CASSSSPGTNEQFF. The CDR3 coding sequence is TGTGCCAGCAGTTCTTCTCCGGGGACAAATGAGCAGTTCTTC.